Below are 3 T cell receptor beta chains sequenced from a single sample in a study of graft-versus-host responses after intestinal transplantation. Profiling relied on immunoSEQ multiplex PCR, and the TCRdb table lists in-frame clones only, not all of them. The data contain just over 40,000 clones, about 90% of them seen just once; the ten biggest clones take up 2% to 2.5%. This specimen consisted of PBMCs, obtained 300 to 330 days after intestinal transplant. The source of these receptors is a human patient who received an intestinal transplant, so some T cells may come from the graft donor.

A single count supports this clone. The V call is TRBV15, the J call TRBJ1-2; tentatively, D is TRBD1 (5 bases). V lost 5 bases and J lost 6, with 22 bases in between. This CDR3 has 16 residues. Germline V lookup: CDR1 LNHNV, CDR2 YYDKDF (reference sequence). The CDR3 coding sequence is TGTGCCACCAGCCTTCCCGGGCGGGGCCTGGGGGATGGCTACACCTTC. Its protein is CATSLPGRGLGDGYTF.

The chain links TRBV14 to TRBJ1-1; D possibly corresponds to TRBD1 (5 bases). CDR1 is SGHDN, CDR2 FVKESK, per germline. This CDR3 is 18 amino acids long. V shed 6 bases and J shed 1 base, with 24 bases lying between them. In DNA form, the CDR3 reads TGTGCCAGCAGGGGGGGGGAGTCATTTATGCTCCCGAACACTGAAGCTTTCTTT. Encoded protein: CASRGGESFMLPNTEAFF.

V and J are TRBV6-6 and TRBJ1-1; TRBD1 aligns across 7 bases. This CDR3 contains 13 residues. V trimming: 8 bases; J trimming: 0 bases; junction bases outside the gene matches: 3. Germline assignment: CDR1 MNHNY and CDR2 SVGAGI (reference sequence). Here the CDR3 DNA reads TGTGCCAGCGGGACAGTTATGAACACTGAAGCTTTCTTT. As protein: CASGTVMNTEAFF.